This TCR beta chain derives from a study of beta chain features in type 1 diabetes. Notes on the study in general: Moderate but significant shortening of TCRB CDR3s was recorded in all four CD4+ subsets from Type 1 diabetes patients.

As for this clone: What it binds is unknown.

J gave up 5 bases and V 0 bases, and 5 bases lay outside the gene matches. From germline, CDR1 is KGHSH and CDR2 LQKENI. The CDR3 length is 15 residues. Expressed TCRB transcripts were sequenced because the entire RNA isolate underwent reverse transcription. Sequencing was performed with immunoSEQ multiplex PCR; in TCRdb, only in-frame clones are kept and a portion is missing. This sample has 200,000 to 300,000 clones; just over 20% occur once, and the top ten carry around 0.028%. The receptor was derived from a woman aged 40 to 50 with type 1 diabetes. The specimen was naive CD4+ T cells from blood. The chain is built from TRBV18 and TRBJ2-5; 8 bases agree with TRBD2. CDR3 sequence: CASSPPSGGLETQYF. The CDR3 nucleotides read TGTGCCAGCTCACCACCTTCGGGGGGGCTGGAGACCCAGTACTTC.